This entry lists 19 T cell receptor beta chains sequenced from one sample in a study of T cell repertoires in cytomegalovirus infection. MiXCR, applied by TCRdb to the reads, yields one record per CDR3 protein. The table has 450,000 to 550,000 distinct CDR3 sequences, 16% seen once. The material sequenced was CD8+ T cells from PBMCs. These receptors were obtained from a human donor in good health (CMV status not recorded). Some clones in this sample may be carry-over from other donors' samples.

This clonotype was seen at least ten times. The J gene is TRBJ2-3, the V gene TRBV10-3; no clear D. Trimming removed 0 bases at V and 0 bases at J, with 4 bases between. The CDR3 is 14 amino acids. The germline V gene has CDR1 ENHRY and CDR2 SYGVKD. CDR3 sequence (DNA): TGTGCCATCAGTGAGTCGGATAGCACAGATACGCAGTATTTT. Its translation is CAISESDSTDTQYF.

This clonotype was seen many times. V and J are TRBV10-3 and TRBJ2-7; TRBD2 agrees at 9 bases. The CDR3 is 15 residues long. Germline V gives CDR1 ENHRY, CDR2 SYGVKD. V was clipped by 11 bases and J by 2 bases; unmatched bases: 13. The CDR3 loop reads CAVSTGLADTYEQYF. The CDR3 DNA follows: TGTGCCGTATCCACGGGACTAGCAGATACCTACGAGCAGTACTTC.

The rearrangement uses TRBV6-5 and TRBJ2-1; the D call may be TRBD1 or TRBD2 (7 bases each). The germline V gene has CDR1 MNHEY and CDR2 SVGAGI. This CDR3 spans 15 amino acids. V gave up 8 bases and J gave up 3 bases, with 17 bases separating them. The CDR3 sequence is CASRQGGGDYNEQFF. CDR3 coding DNA: TGTGCCAGCCGTCAGGGGGGGGGCGACTACAATGAGCAGTTCTTC.

The table lists this clonotype with many counts. The rearrangement uses TRBV27 and TRBJ2-7; a possible D gene is TRBD1 (6 bases). V gave up 1 base and J gave up 3 bases, with 13 bases separating them. The CDR3 spans 15 residues. The germline gives CDR1 MNHEY, CDR2 SMNVEV (reference sequence). The CDR3 sequence is CASSLYPPGDYEQYF. DNA of the CDR3: TGTGCCAGCAGTTTATACCCTCCAGGGGACTACGAGCAGTACTTC.

This clonotype was picked up many times. The chain couples TRBV28 to TRBJ2-1; 11 positions match TRBD2. This CDR3 contains 18 residues. V shed 10 bases and J 9 bases; nucleotides not matched to a gene: 23. CDR1 is MDHEN and CDR2 is SYDVKM in the germline V gene. The CDR3 reads CATTPSTVAGGPKTEQFF. The CDR3, as DNA: TGTGCCACTACACCTAGCACGGTAGCGGGAGGGCCAAAGACTGAGCAGTTCTTC.

The table lists this clonotype with many counts. The genes are TRBV10-3 and TRBJ1-5, with D tentatively TRBD1 (6 bases). Trimming pared 4 bases from V and 3 bases from J, leaving 13 bases between. This CDR3 has 15 amino acids. Germline V lookup: CDR1 ENHRY, CDR2 SYGVKD. The CDR3, as DNA: TGTGCCATCAGTGCCCTGGACAGCCCCAATCAGCCCCAGCATTTT. This sequence encodes CAISALDSPNQPQHF.

CDR3 loop: CASSWGRMNTEAFF. The CDR3 DNA reads TGTGCCAGCAGTTGGGGCCGGATGAACACTGAAGCTTTCTTT. This chain joins TRBV27 and TRBJ1-1, with a weak D call TRBD1 (5 bases). Trimming pared 4 bases from V and 0 bases from J, leaving 9 bases between. Germline V gene sequence: CDR1 MNHEY, CDR2 SMNVEV (reference sequence). There are 14 residues in the CDR3.

A word on this clonotype: This sequence may be a read error, since a much larger clone differs from it by one base. J is TRBJ1-4 and V is TRBV7-4, with 7 bases lining up with TRBD1. Germline assignment: CDR1 SGHVT and CDR2 SQSDAQ. CDR3 length: 15 amino acids. CDR3: CASRAWGTENENLFF. CDR3 coding DNA: TGTGCCAGCAGGGCTTGGGGGACAGAAAATGAAAACCTGTTTTTT.

This clonotype was seen at least ten times. The gene calls are TRBV7-9 and TRBJ2-7; D may be TRBD2 (5 bases). The V and J ends lost 4 bases and 0 bases respectively, with 16 bases between them. Germline V CDR1 and CDR2: SEHNR, FQNEAQ (reference sequence). The CDR3 sequence is 16 residues long. The CDR3: CASSSAVGVPSYEQYF. The CDR3 DNA sequence: TGTGCCAGCAGCTCAGCCGTCGGGGTCCCCTCCTACGAGCAGTACTTC.

This clonotype was observed at least ten times. The V gene is TRBV7-2, the J gene TRBJ1-1; D gene unclear. Looked up from germline, CDR1 is SGHTA and CDR2 is FQGNSA. The CDR3 spans 15 residues. Trimming removed 3 bases from V and 6 bases from J, with 17 bases in between. CDR3 amino acids: CASSLVPKRVPEAFF. The CDR3 nucleotides are TGTGCCAGCAGCTTGGTTCCTAAGAGGGTCCCTGAAGCTTTCTTT.

This clonotype was seen many times. This chain joins TRBV10-3 and TRBJ1-1; TRBD1 might be the D (5 bases). CDR1 is ENHRY and CDR2 is SYGVKD in the germline V gene. V lost 4 bases and J 1 base, leaving 28 bases between the germline ends. The length of the CDR3 is 20 residues. CDR3 nucleotides: TGTGCCATCAGTGTTAGAAGCTCAGAGGGGCAGCTTATTAAGAACACTGAAGCTTTCTTT. This sequence encodes CAISVRSSEGQLIKNTEAFF.

This clonotype was seen at least ten times. V is TRBV7-6 and J is TRBJ1-2, with 8 bases that match TRBD1. The germline gives CDR1 SGHVS, CDR2 FNYEAQ. V was clipped by 5 bases and J by 4 bases; unmatched bases: 9. This CDR3 contains 15 residues. CDR3 loop: CASSAPTGDIYGYTF. The DNA of the CDR3 is TGTGCCAGCAGCGCTCCGACAGGGGATATCTATGGCTACACCTTC.

There are many counts of this clonotype. The chain joins TRBV28 to TRBJ2-5; D assignment may be TRBD1 or TRBD2 (5 bases each). Between the trimmed V and J ends, which lost 5 bases and 3 bases, there was a span of 19 bases. The length of the CDR3 is 16 residues. Germline V gene lookup returns CDR1 MDHEN and CDR2 SYDVKM. The CDR3 DNA follows: TGTGCCAGCAGTCCGCGTCCCGGGACGGAGAAAGAGACCCAGTACTTC. Translated: CASSPRPGTEKETQYF.

This clonotype was detected ten times or more. The chain combines TRBV12-3 or TRBV12-4 with TRBJ1-5; D is undetermined. V was trimmed by 5 bases and J by 10 bases, leaving 18 bases between them. CDR3 length equals 14 residues. CDR3 amino acids: CASSLLSQSVPQHF. The CDR3 DNA is TGTGCCAGCAGTCTCCTGAGCCAGAGTGTCCCCCAGCATTTT.

This clonotype has only a few counts. The chain recombines TRBV5-1 with TRBJ2-7; D gene ambiguous. Trimming took 1 base from V and 3 from J, leaving 5 bases between them. The CDR3 is 12 residues long. Germline-derived CDR1 and CDR2 are SGHRS and YFSETQ. The CDR3 sequence: CASSLNIYEQYF. In DNA, the CDR3 is TGCGCCAGCAGCTTGAATATCTACGAGCAGTACTTC.

As to this clonotype: A much larger clone sits a single nucleotide away, making a read error possible. The rearrangement uses TRBV7-9 and TRBJ2-2; 9 bases line up with TRBD1. This CDR3 has 17 residues. Germline V lookup: CDR1 SEHNR, CDR2 FQNEAQ (reference sequence). Trimming took 6 bases from V and 7 from J; bases not matched to a gene: 15. The CDR3 region is CASRRMSGQGRYGELFF. Here the CDR3 DNA reads TGTGCCAGCAGGAGGATGTCGGGACAGGGACGCTACGGGGAGCTGTTTTTT.

This clonotype was seen a single time. The V gene is TRBV2, the J gene TRBJ1-1; 11 bases match TRBD1. V lost 5 bases, J lost 3 bases, and 8 bases stayed unmatched. CDR3 length: 16 residues. Germline-derived CDR1 and CDR2 are SNHLY and FYNNEI. The chain's CDR3 is CASSSGTGGPDTEAFF. In DNA form, the CDR3 reads TGTGCCAGCAGTTCCGGGACAGGGGGTCCCGACACTGAAGCTTTCTTT.

This clonotype occurred many times. The chain carries TRBV7-8 and TRBJ2-5, with D perhaps matching TRBD2 (6 bases). This CDR3 is built from 13 residues. Germline-derived CDR1 and CDR2 are SGHVS and FQNEAQ. Between the trimmed V and J ends, which lost 1 base and 7 bases, there was a span of 10 bases. Here the CDR3 DNA reads TGTGCCAGCAGCTTAGGGGGGGATCGGACCCAGTACTTC. It is translated as CASSLGGDRTQYF.

The chain employs TRBV9 and TRBJ2-5; possibly TRBD2 for D (7 bases). The germline V and J ends were trimmed by 0 bases and 1 base, with 16 bases remaining between them. The CDR3 has 17 amino acids. Germline assignment: CDR1 SGDLS and CDR2 YYNGEE. CDR3 protein: CASSVEGWGGPQETQYF. CDR3 nucleotide sequence: TGTGCCAGCAGCGTAGAGGGGTGGGGGGGCCCCCAAGAGACCCAGTACTTC.